The subject of this entry is one TCR beta chain. Which antigen it targets is not known. Library preparation employed the immunoSEQ multiplex PCR assay. A mixture of 60 forward primers for TCR Vbeta segments and 13 reverse primers for TCR Jbeta segments was used in the multiplex PCR. A multiplex PCR assay on genomic DNA amplified the CDR3 region of rearranged TCR beta genes. Amplified TCR beta libraries were sequenced as 87-base-pair reads on the Illumina HiSeq System. The source study handled its data this way. A later analysis tallied roughly 78 million unique TCR beta chains across the approximately 670 repertoires, and some 10 million of those chains were shared by two or more donors. To remove PCR and sequencing errors, raw reads were error-corrected and collapsed into unique sequences using a nearest-neighbor algorithm that merged closely related sequences. CDR3 sequences were aligned to IMGT reference sequences to assign V, D and J gene segments. For a sequence to be retained, at least a six-nucleotide match to both a V gene segment and a J gene segment was required. Rearrangements were called productive when the CDR3 lacked stop codons and stayed in frame with V and J; all others were non-productive. Following IMGT convention, CDR3 was defined as the stretch from the second conserved V-encoded cysteine to the conserved J-encoded phenylalanine. The earlier analysis of roughly 590 of the donors excluded any sequence lacking an unambiguous match to a single V gene segment. In an earlier analysis of 587 of the donors, V segments were called functional above 56.7% productive rearrangements and were called segregating when the between-donor standard deviation exceeded 5%. A statistical classification framework was built to diagnose cytomegalovirus status from the catalog of TCR beta chain sequences. V and J gene assignment, in a later analysis, came from comparing TCR nucleotide sequences with IMGT/GENE-DB human TR gene sequences. In a later analysis, CDR3 sequences and most-parsimonious VDJ recombination scenarios were assigned using the TCRdist pipeline. In a later analysis, every TCR beta chain was defined by the combination of its CDR3 amino acid sequence and its V-gene family, and reads without a unique V-gene family were dropped. To address suspected cross-contamination and a sequencing artifact, a later analysis removed roughly 580 highly shared, low-generation-probability nucleotide sequences. A later analysis calculated a clonal expansion index for each public chain from normalized within-repertoire ranks of inferred template counts. Generation probabilities in a later analysis came from a VDJ recombination model fitted to out-of-frame rearrangements, and those results were checked against IGoR. A later analysis scored TCR-TCR, TCR-HLA and TCR-CMV co-occurrence with hypergeometric tests, applying a repertoire-size bias correction to TCR pairs. A later analysis estimated false discovery rates by permuting HLA or CMV assignments 20 times. In a later analysis, co-occurring TCRs were grouped using DBSCAN, with TCRdist sequence similarity added in when clustering inside HLA-allele-positive subsets. Repertoires with fewer than 30,000 or more than 120,000 public chains were left out of co-occurrence clustering, as were five repertoires with anomalous nucleotide sharing. TCRdb took this table from immuneACCESS and kept in-frame rearrangements with V and J called. Such tables lack part of the clones; where checked against another copy, unresolved V genes explain under half of the gap, and the rest is unexplained. The V and J calls and clone size are taken from that table; D and trimming were inferred from the DNA. The table held for this sample gives approximately 110,000 clones. The ten largest account for approximately 3.9% of the sample.

The CDR3 has 14 amino acids, counting the end cysteine and phenylalanine. Here the CDR3 DNA is all that survives: 42 bases in frame from base 1. CDR1 and CDR2, looked up from the germline V gene (reference sequence), are SEHNR and FQNEAQ. The junction shows trimming of 6 bases on V and 6 bases on J, plus 16 bases between the germline ends. The data were obtained in a study of cytomegalovirus exposure and HLA in healthy donors (dated by TCRdb to 2015 to 2018). With respect to the entire study: According to an earlier analysis of 450 to 650 of the donors, 150 million to 200 million T cells yielded 90 million to 130 million unique TCR beta sequences and about 280 Gb of sequence data. An early release covering 500 to 750 HLA-typed donors comprised approximately 290 gigabases of sequencing data and roughly 85 million unique TCR sequences. Of the approximately 400 genotyped donors, 80% to 90% were placed in the genetic ancestry cluster associated with self-reported Caucasian donors. The study aimed to test whether signatures of past pathogen exposure could be identified by cataloging public T cell receptors. The T cell repertoires of under 700 subjects were profiled by immunosequencing and related to cytomegalovirus serostatus. Besides the first cohort of under 700 subjects, a separate validation cohort made up of 90 to 150 different subjects was used. To predict cytomegalovirus infection status, the study brought together high-throughput TCR immunosequencing, statistical association of individual TCRs with disease status, and machine learning. A later analysis re-examined previously published TCR beta repertoires from 610 or so donors and added high-resolution HLA genotyping to investigate patterns of TCR occurrence. Rather than using new phenotypic data, the later analysis identified candidate immune exposures from TCR beta sequences and from how often those sequences occurred across donors. An earlier analysis of several hundred of the donors applied high-throughput TCR beta sequencing to assess whether each TCR beta V gene segment acted as functional or pseudogenic. Donor age, sex, ethnicity and CMV serostatus were compiled together with the repertoire data. A later genetic analysis took genome-wide SNP genotypes for about 65% of the 666 donors and used that subset as a discovery cohort. Every discovery cohort repertoire had been produced on one sequencing platform. HLA typing covered class I and class II loci at four-digit resolution. Typing coverage differed by locus: A, B, C, DRB1 and DQB1 were typed in about 620-630 donors, DQA1 in about 510, DPA1 in some 610, and DPB1 in around 440. Because of strong linkage in the cohort, four or five DR-DQ haplotypes were treated as single units for association and clustering. Across some 400 genotyped donors of the cohort, an average of about 240,000 unique TCR beta nucleotide sequences per donor were sequenced, and around 19% of those sequences were non-productive.

In total, 600 or so healthy bone marrow donors made up the cohort. At the time of sampling, all cohort members were nominally healthy, though unrecorded immune exposures were likely present. The donor tested CMV seronegative, placing the donor among the 350 to 400 seronegative members of the cohort. Every donor gave a peripheral blood sample, and the peripheral blood mononuclear cells from that sample were used for TCR beta sequencing. Genomic DNA extraction from the blood cell samples was performed with the Qiagen DNeasy Blood Extraction Kit. Study-wide findings and limitations: The sequencing pipeline was judged likely to have produced a cluster of highly shared sequence variants as a technical artifact. A later analysis associated 16,951 TCR beta sequences with specific HLA alleles at a false discovery rate of 0.05. In vitro tests confirmed that a few of the cytomegalovirus-associated TCR beta chains recognize cytomegalovirus antigens. The classifier was reported to diagnose cytomegalovirus status with high specificity and sensitivity in both the original and validation cohorts. In a later analysis, TCR association rates were found to vary across HLA loci, with the most associated TCRs seen for DRB1 alleles and the fewest for HLA-C alleles. The authors suggested that the approach could potentially be extended to other disease states and immunological phenotypes. Linkage disequilibrium might explain the correlated functional status among segregating V segments, but an unknown experimental factor could not be excluded. Because counts were too low, 15 or so rarely observed V segments, including chromosome 9 orphons, were excluded from the earlier analysis of 587 of the donors. In this cohort, only TCR beta chains were sequenced, and detectable features were limited by the absence of alpha or paired-chain data. Most CMV-associated TCR beta chains appeared to be HLA-restricted in a later analysis, and the HLA associations seemed to be driven largely by CMV exposure. In a later analysis, several top co-occurrence clusters were reported to appear linked to parvovirus B19, influenza, CMV and Epstein-Barr virus. A further reported finding was that TCR beta sequences accurately predicted the HLA-A and HLA-B alleles for most subjects in the first cohort. Most TCR sequences were observed very rarely across donors, whereas some public TCRs were present in many individuals. An earlier analysis of approximately 590 of the donors showed that most TCR beta V segments appeared in productive rearrangements either about 90% or about 30% of the time, which broadly matched IMGT annotations. Roughly uniform sequencing depth across donors was assumed in presence/absence analyses, although this assumption may not hold. The only immune exposure information available for the cohort was CMV serostatus. Assigning TCR associations to individual alleles was difficult when HLA alleles, especially DR and DQ, strongly co-occurred. In the study, about 150 TCR beta chains were listed as associated with cytomegalovirus. A later genetic analysis associated a missense DCLRE1C variant with V-gene and J-gene trimming of TCR beta chains, and an independent cohort replicated the association. In a later analysis, HLA-associated TCR beta chains showed more clonal expansion and lower generation probabilities than non-associated chains that were equally common. Some IMGT-functional V segments, including TRBV6-2 and TRBV6-3, could not be told apart with the 87-base-pair reads, so those segments were excluded. Because HLA typing was unavailable for some donors at each locus, only the typed subset was used in association tests. A later genetic analysis reported fewer N-insertions in productive TCRs among donors in an Asian-associated ancestry cluster than the roughly 700-donor mean.

Material for sequencing was PBMCs. The sequence links TRBV7-9 to TRBJ2-3; possibly the D gene is TRBD1, per 5 matching bases. The sequence was collected from a man aged 18 to 29 in good health and CMV-seronegative. The bases read TGTGCCAGCAGTCTTGGGGCCGCTGGGGATACGCAGTATTTT. It encodes CASSLGAAGDTQYF.